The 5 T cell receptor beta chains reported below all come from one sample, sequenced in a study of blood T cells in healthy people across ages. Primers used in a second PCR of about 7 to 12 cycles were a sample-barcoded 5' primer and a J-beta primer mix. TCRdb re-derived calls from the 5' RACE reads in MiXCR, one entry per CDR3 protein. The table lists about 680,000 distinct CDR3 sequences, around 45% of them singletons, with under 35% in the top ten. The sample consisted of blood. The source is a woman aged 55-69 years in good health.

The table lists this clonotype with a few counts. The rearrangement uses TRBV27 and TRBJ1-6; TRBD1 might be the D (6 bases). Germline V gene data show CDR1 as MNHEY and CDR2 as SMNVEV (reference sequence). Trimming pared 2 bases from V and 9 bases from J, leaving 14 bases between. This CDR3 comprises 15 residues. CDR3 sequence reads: CASSLGPGVPSPLHF. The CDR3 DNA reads TGTGCCAGCAGTTTAGGCCCAGGGGTCCCTTCACCCCTCCACTTT.

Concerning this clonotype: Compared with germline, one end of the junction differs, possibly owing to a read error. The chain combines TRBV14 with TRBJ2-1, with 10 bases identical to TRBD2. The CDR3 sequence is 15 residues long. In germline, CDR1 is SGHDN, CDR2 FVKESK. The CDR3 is CASSSLAGAYDEEFF. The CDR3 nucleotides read TGTGCCAGCAGCTCCCTAGCGGGAGCTTACGATGAGGAGTTCTTC.

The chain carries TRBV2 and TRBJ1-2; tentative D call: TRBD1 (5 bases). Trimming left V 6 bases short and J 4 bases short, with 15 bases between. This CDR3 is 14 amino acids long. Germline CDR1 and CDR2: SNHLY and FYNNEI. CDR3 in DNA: TGTGCCAGCAGCGTGGCAAGGGGACTCTATGGCTACACCTTC. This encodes CASSVARGLYGYTF.

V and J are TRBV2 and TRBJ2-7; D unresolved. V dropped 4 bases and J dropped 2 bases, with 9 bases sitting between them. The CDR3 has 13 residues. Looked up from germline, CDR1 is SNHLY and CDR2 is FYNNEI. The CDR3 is CASSGRAAYEQYF. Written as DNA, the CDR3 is TGTGCCAGCAGTGGCCGGGCGGCCTACGAGCAGTACTTC.

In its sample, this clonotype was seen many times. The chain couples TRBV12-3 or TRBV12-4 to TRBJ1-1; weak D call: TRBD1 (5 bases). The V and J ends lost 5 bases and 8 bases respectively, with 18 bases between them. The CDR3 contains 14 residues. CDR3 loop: CASSPTGTTAEAFF. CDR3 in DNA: TGTGCCAGCAGTCCGACCGGGACGACGGCCGAAGCTTTCTTT.